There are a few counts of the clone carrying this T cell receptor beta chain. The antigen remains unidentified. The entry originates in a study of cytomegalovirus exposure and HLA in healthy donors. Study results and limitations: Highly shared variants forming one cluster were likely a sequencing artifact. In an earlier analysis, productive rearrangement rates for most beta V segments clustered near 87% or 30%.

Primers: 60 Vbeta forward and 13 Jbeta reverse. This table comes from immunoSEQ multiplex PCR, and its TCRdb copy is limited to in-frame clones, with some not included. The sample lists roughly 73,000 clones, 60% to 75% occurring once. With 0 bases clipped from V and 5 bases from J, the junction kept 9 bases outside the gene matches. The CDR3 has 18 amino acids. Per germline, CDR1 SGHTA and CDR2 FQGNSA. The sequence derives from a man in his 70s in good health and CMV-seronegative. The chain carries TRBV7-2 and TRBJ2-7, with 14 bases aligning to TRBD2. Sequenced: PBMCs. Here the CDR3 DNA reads TGTGCCAGCAGCTTAGCCACGGGACTAGCGGGAGCCGTGAACGAGCAGTACTTC. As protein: CASSLATGLAGAVNEQYF.